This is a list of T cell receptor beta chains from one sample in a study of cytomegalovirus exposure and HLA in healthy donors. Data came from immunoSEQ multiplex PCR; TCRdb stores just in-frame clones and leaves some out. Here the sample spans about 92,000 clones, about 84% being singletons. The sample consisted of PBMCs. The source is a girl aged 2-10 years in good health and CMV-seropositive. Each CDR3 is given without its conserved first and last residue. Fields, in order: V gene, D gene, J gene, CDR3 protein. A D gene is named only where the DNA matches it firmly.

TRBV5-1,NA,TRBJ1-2,ASSETGYGYT
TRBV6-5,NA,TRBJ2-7,ASSPLFSAYEQY
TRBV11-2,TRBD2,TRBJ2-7,ASSLVLAGGYEQY
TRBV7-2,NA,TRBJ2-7,ASSFSDLTYEQY
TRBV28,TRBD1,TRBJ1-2,ASSPTRTGGGYT
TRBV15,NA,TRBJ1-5,ATSRDIYTWGVEGPQH
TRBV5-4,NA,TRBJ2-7,ASSSVPSSYEQY
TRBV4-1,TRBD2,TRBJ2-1,ASSQDKLASYNEQF
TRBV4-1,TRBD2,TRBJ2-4,ASSVSGTSGLAKNIQY
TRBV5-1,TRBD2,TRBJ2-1,ASGTSGNSFNEQF
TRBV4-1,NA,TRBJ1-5,ASSQDFQSNQPQH
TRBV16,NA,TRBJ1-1,ASSQSWQGNTEAF
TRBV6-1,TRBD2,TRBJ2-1,ASSGEASGQSSYNEQF
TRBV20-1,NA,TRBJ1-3,SQVSRSTIY
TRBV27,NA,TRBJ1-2,ASRGPRGYT
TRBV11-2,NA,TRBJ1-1,ASSFPQSDTEAF
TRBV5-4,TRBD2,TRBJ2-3,ASSSPGGGGDTQY
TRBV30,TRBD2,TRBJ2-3,AWSPSGIAQY
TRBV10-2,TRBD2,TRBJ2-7,ASTRLAGSSYEQY
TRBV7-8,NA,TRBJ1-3,ASRERGGNTIY
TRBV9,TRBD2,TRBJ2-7,ASGARLAGEHEQY
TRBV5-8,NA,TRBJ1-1,ASSLGVRVDTEAF